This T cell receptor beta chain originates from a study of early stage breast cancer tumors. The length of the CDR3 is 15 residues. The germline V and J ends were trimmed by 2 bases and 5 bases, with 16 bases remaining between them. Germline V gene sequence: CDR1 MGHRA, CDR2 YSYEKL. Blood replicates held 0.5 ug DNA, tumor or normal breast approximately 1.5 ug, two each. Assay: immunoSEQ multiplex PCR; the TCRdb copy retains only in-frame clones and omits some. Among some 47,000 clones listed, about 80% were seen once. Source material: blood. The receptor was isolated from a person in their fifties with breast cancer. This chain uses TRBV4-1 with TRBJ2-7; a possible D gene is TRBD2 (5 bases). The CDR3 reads CASSQSGLPRDEQYF. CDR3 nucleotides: TGCGCCAGCAGCCAAAGCGGACTGCCGCGGGACGAGCAGTACTTC.